This is a list of T cell receptor beta chains from one sample in a study of shared clonotypes between healthy human individuals. Here immunoSEQ multiplex PCR was the method, and the copy in TCRdb shows in-frame clones only, minus some. Among over 2 million clones listed, less than 95% were seen once. The sequenced material came from naive CD8+ T cells sorted from blood. These receptors were obtained from a man younger than 30 in good health. The CDR3 runs from the conserved cysteine through the conserved F or W. The D gene is left open where the match is weak. The size field is filled for only some rows; it gives once, few, many or a size class.

clone size,D gene,V gene,J gene,CDR3 DNA,CDR3 protein
NA,NA,TRBV27,TRBJ2-1,TGTGCCAGCAGGCCAGACTACAATGAGCAGTTCTTC,CASRPDYNEQFF
NA,NA,TRBV5-1,TRBJ1-2,TGCGCCAGCAGCTTGTTTGGTGACGGGGAGGATGGCTACACCTTC,CASSLFGDGEDGYTF
once,TRBD2,TRBV4-1,TRBJ2-7,TGCGCCAGCAGCAAAGAGTATTACTCCCAGGGAGGGGAGCAGTACTTC,CASSKEYYSQGGEQYF
NA,TRBD2,TRBV27,TRBJ2-1,TGTGCCAGCAGCCCCCGGTCTAGCGGGATAGGTGAGCAGTTCTTC,CASSPRSSGIGEQFF
NA,NA,TRBV7-2,TRBJ2-7,TGTGCCAGCAGTTCCCCCTCCGAGGGCAACGAGCAGTACTTC,CASSSPSEGNEQYF
NA,NA,TRBV28,TRBJ1-1,TGTGCCAGCATAATGGGGGGCATAGACACTGAAGCTTTCTTT,CASIMGGIDTEAFF
NA,TRBD2,TRBV6-5,TRBJ2-1,TGTGCCAGCAGTCCGGGACTAGCTGTCGGGGGGCAGTTCTTC,CASSPGLAVGGQFF
once,NA,TRBV6-5,TRBJ2-5,TGTGCCAGCAGTTACTCAAATCGGGGGAGAGAGACCCAGTACTTC,CASSYSNRGRETQYF
NA,NA,TRBV2,TRBJ2-3,TGTGCCAGCAGTGAAGCGAGTCTAGACGATACGCAGTATTTT,CASSEASLDDTQYF
NA,NA,TRBV27,TRBJ1-3,TGTGCCAGCAGGATAAGGGGGTCTGGTCCCGGAAACACCATATATTTT,CASRIRGSGPGNTIYF
NA,NA,TRBV6-1,TRBJ1-5,TGTGCCAGCAAACTATCGCAGGGAAGCAATCAGCCCCAGCATTTT,CASKLSQGSNQPQHF